The 28 T cell receptor beta chains in this list originate from one sample, sequenced in a study of shared clonotypes between healthy human individuals. The protocol was immunoSEQ multiplex PCR, while the TCRdb copy is restricted to in-frame clones and leaves out a portion. The sample contains hundreds of thousands of clones, roughly 73% of which appear only once. The sequenced material came from memory CD4+ T cells sorted from blood. This sample's subset: CD45RA-negative fraction. All receptors come from a woman aged 25 to 39 in good health.

V usage is TRBV30 and J usage is TRBJ1-2, with D possibly being TRBD1 (6 bases). The CDR3 has 18 amino acids. The germline CDR1 and CDR2 sequences are GTSNPN and SVGIG (reference sequence). The V end was cut by 0 bases, the J end by 2 bases, with 22 bases between. The chain's CDR3 is CAWSVGSIRGGRNYGYTF. CDR3 bases: TGTGCCTGGAGTGTCGGAAGTATAAGAGGGGGGAGGAACTATGGCTACACCTTC.

This chain connects TRBV2 to TRBJ1-1, with TRBD1 as a possible D gene (5 bases). The germline V gene has CDR1 SNHLY and CDR2 FYNNEI. The CDR3 runs to 12 residues. Trimming pared 6 bases from V and 7 bases from J, leaving 12 bases between. CDR3 DNA: TGTGCCAGCAGAGGGTGGGACGGTGAAGCTTTCTTT. It encodes CASRGWDGEAFF.

The genes are TRBV28 and TRBJ2-3, with 7 nucleotides matching TRBD2. After removal of 3 bases from V and 3 bases from J, the junction contained 6 bases not matched to a gene. This CDR3 is built from 15 residues. Looked up from germline, CDR1 is MDHEN and CDR2 is SYDVKM. This CDR3 is CASSLGGSWTDTQYF. The CDR3 DNA reads TGTGCCAGCAGTTTGGGCGGGAGTTGGACAGATACGCAGTATTTT.

This clone has a handful of counts. The chain links TRBV10-3 to TRBJ1-1; D remains unclear. The V end lost 6 bases, the J end lost 1 base, and 9 bases lay between the germline ends. The CDR3 covers 13 residues. CDR1 is ENHRY, CDR2 SYGVKD, per germline. As DNA, the CDR3 is TGTGCCATCAGCACGGCTGCGAACACTGAAGCTTTCTTT. This codes for CAISTAANTEAFF.

This clone turned up a few times. This chain joins TRBV5-1 and TRBJ2-2; TRBD2 matches at 14 bases. The CDR3 extends over 18 amino acids. The V segment lost 3 bases and the J segment 8 bases; nucleotides outside the gene matches: 12. Looked up from germline, CDR1 is SGHRS and CDR2 is YFSETQ. In DNA, the CDR3 is TGCGCCAGCAGCTCGGGACCCGGGACTAGCGGGAGTTCAGGGGAGCTGTTTTTT. It specifies CASSSGPGTSGSSGELFF.

This chain links TRBV6-1 with TRBJ1-6; D is undetermined. This CDR3 has 15 residues. CDR1 is MNHNS, CDR2 SASEGT, per germline. Trimming cost V 0 bases and J 7 bases, with 10 bases left between them. The CDR3 nucleotides read TGTGCCAGCAGTGAAGCTTGGGGATCGAATTCACCCCTCCACTTT. Its translation: CASSEAWGSNSPLHF.

This clone was picked up a small number of times. The V call is TRBV5-6, the J call TRBJ2-1; TRBD1 matches 7 bases. This CDR3 has 15 amino acids. J was trimmed by 6 bases and V by 0 bases; bases with no gene match: 6. Germline V gene sequence: CDR1 SGHDT, CDR2 YYEEEE. The CDR3 DNA follows: TGTGCCAGCAGCTTGGACAGGGGATGGGTCAATGAGCAGTTCTTC. It is translated as CASSLDRGWVNEQFF.

The gene calls are TRBV2 and TRBJ2-1; D may match TRBD1 or TRBD2 (6 bases each). The CDR3 is made up of 13 amino acids. V was trimmed by 6 bases and J by 4 bases, leaving 10 bases between them. Germline CDR1 reads SNHLY; CDR2 reads FYNNEI. The CDR3 DNA reads TGTGCCAGCAGCGGGGGCCAGTACAATGAGCAGTTCTTC. Translating it yields CASSGGQYNEQFF. Together with reference TRBV2 and TRBJ2-1, the CDR3 gives the full variable domain: EPEVTQTPSHQVTQMGQEVILRCVPISNHLYFYWYRQILGQKVEFLVSFYNNEISEKSEIFDDQFSVERPDGSNFTLKIRSTKLEDSAMYFCASSGGQYNEQFFGPGTRLTVL.

The genes are TRBV5-1 and TRBJ2-3, with D possibly TRBD2 on 6 matching bases. V shed 3 bases and J shed 0 bases, with 14 bases lying between them. Germline assignment: CDR1 SGHRS and CDR2 YFSETQ. The CDR3 totals 16 residues. CDR3 sequence: CASSWGRTTSTDTQYF. The CDR3 region has the DNA TGCGCCAGCAGCTGGGGTAGGACTACGAGCACAGATACGCAGTATTTT.

Only a few counts were recorded for this clone. The chain couples TRBV7-9 to TRBJ2-1; D may be TRBD1 (7 bases). Germline-derived CDR1 and CDR2 are SEHNR and FQNEAQ (reference sequence). This CDR3 has 14 residues. With 2 bases removed from V and 10 bases from J, the gap between germline ends came to 15 bases. CDR3 region: CASSLQGGREEQFF. CDR3 DNA: TGTGCCAGCAGCTTACAGGGGGGCAGGGAGGAGCAGTTCTTC.

This sequence joins TRBV6-1 and TRBJ1-3; TRBD1 aligns across 7 bases. CDR3 length: 13 residues. Trimming cost V 7 bases and J 4 bases; bases outside gene matches: 4. Looked up from germline, CDR1 is MNHNS and CDR2 is SASEGT. In DNA, the CDR3 is TGTGCCAGCAATCGGGACAGAGGAAACACCATATATTTT. Protein sequence: CASNRDRGNTIYF.

This clone was seen a single time. The chain joins TRBV7-7 to TRBJ2-5, with TRBD2 matching over 10 bases. J lost 5 bases, V lost 4 bases, and 7 bases had no gene match. Germline V gene lookup returns CDR1 SSHAT and CDR2 FNYEAQ (reference sequence). CDR3 length equals 15 residues. The CDR3 DNA sequence: TGTGCCAGCAGCTCCACTAGCGGGAATAGGGAGACCCAGTACTTC. It is translated as CASSSTSGNRETQYF.

On this clone: This sample also contains other DNA sequences that code for the same CDR3. This chain uses TRBV19 with TRBJ2-7; TRBD2 agrees at 8 bases. V trimming: 2 bases; J trimming: 4 bases; junction bases outside the gene matches: 4. The CDR3 consists of 14 residues. CDR1 and CDR2 (germline): LNHDA, SQIVND (reference sequence). CDR3 nucleotide sequence: TGTGCCAGTAGTATACTAGCGGGTGCGTACGAGCAGTACTTC. Amino acids: CASSILAGAYEQYF.

V gene TRBV7-9 combines with J gene TRBJ2-2; 8 bases fit TRBD2. V gave up 4 bases and J gave up 6 bases; unmatched junction bases: 7. Germline lookup yields CDR1 SEHNR and CDR2 FQNEAQ (reference sequence). This CDR3 spans 15 amino acids. Here the CDR3 reads CASSSPREGAGELFF. The DNA for the CDR3 is TGTGCCAGCAGCTCCCCCCGGGAGGGAGCCGGGGAGCTGTTTTTT. The full variable domain, completed using reference TRBV7-9 and TRBJ2-2, is DTGVSQNPRHKITKRGQNVTFRCDPISEHNRLYWYRQTLGQGPEFLTYFQNEAQLEKSRLLSDRFSAERPKGSFSTLEIQRTEQGDSAMYLCASSSPREGAGELFFGEGSRLTVL.

The V call is TRBV7-9, the J call TRBJ2-7; 10 bases map to TRBD2. This CDR3 has 16 residues. Losses at the gene ends were 5 bases for V and 2 bases for J; bases not matched to a gene: 9. Germline CDR1 reads SEHNR; CDR2 reads FQNEAQ (reference sequence). This CDR3 reads CASSPTLSGRPYEQYF. For the CDR3, the DNA is TGTGCCAGCAGCCCCACCCTTAGCGGGAGGCCCTACGAGCAGTACTTC.

The rearrangement uses TRBV28 and TRBJ1-2, with 7 bases that match TRBD1. CDR1 is MDHEN, CDR2 SYDVKM, per germline. The CDR3 totals 15 residues. With 3 bases clipped from V and 5 bases from J, the junction kept 9 bases outside the gene matches. The CDR3 here is CASSLDRRGFYGYTF. The CDR3 DNA is TGTGCCAGCAGTTTGGACAGGAGAGGCTTTTATGGCTACACCTTC.

This clone was recorded a few times. The genes are TRBV10-1 and TRBJ2-5; 8 bases fit TRBD2. J was trimmed by 7 bases and V by 6 bases; bases with no gene match: 4. Germline V gene data show CDR1 as WNHNN and CDR2 as SYGVQD (reference sequence). CDR3 length: 12 amino acids. The CDR3, as DNA: TGCGCCAGCAGCGGAAGCGGGGGGACCCAGTACTTC. The encoded protein is CASSGSGGTQYF.

This chain joins TRBV10-1 and TRBJ2-5; D call uncertain. V shed 0 bases and J shed 1 base, with 9 bases lying between them. Germline V gene lookup returns CDR1 WNHNN and CDR2 SYGVQD (reference sequence). The CDR3 has 15 amino acids. Here the CDR3 DNA reads TGCGCCAGCAGTGAGTCGATGGGGATCCAAGAGACCCAGTACTTC. Its translation is CASSESMGIQETQYF.

In nucleotides, the CDR3 is TGTGCCAGCAGGGCAGGGGACGAGCAGTACTTC. Its protein is CASRAGDEQYF. The gene calls are TRBV6-6 and TRBJ2-7, with D tentatively TRBD1 (6 bases). Trimming shortened V by 6 bases and J by 5 bases, and 8 bases separated the two germline ends. There are 11 residues in the CDR3. The germline CDR1 and CDR2 sequences are MNHNY and SVGAGI (reference sequence).

This clone was seen a single time. V and J are TRBV5-8 and TRBJ2-4, with 7 bases identical to TRBD2. The CDR3 is 15 amino acids. V shed 1 base and J 6 bases; nucleotides not matched to a gene: 7. Looked up from germline, CDR1 is SGHTS and CDR2 is YDEGEE. CDR3 DNA sequence: TGTGCCAGCAGCTTGTCACCCTTAGCGGGAAACATTCAGTACTTC. It encodes CASSLSPLAGNIQYF.

V usage is TRBV5-1 and J usage is TRBJ2-1, with 10 bases lining up with TRBD1. The CDR3 contains 15 residues. V lost 4 bases, J lost 2 bases, and 3 bases stayed unmatched. Germline V gene sequence: CDR1 SGHRS, CDR2 YFSETQ. The CDR3 protein is CASSATGGPYNEQFF. The CDR3 DNA sequence: TGCGCCAGCAGCGCGACAGGGGGCCCCTACAATGAGCAGTTCTTC.

The V call is TRBV15, the J call TRBJ1-5, with D unclear. The length of the CDR3 is 14 residues. Germline CDR1 and CDR2: LNHNV and YYDKDF (reference sequence). V gave up 0 bases and J gave up 3 bases, with 6 bases separating them. The CDR3 DNA reads TGTGCCACCAGCAGAGACGGAAACAATCAGCCCCAGCATTTT. Translation gives CATSRDGNNQPQHF.

This chain uses TRBV9 with TRBJ2-7; D call uncertain. Germline values: CDR1 SGDLS, CDR2 YYNGEE. Trimming took off 1 base at V and 6 bases at J, with 11 bases between the two ends. The CDR3 covers 13 residues. DNA of the CDR3: TGTGCCAGCAGCGTATCCTTCATCAGCGAGCAGTACTTC. Protein product: CASSVSFISEQYF.

The genes are TRBV4-1 and TRBJ1-5; 8 nucleotides match TRBD1. The CDR3 has 16 amino acids. J was trimmed by 4 bases and V by 2 bases; bases with no gene match: 7. The germline gives CDR1 MGHRA, CDR2 YSYEKL. CDR3 sequence (DNA): TGCGCCAGCAGCCAAACCACAGGGGGTATAAATCAGCCCCAGCATTTT. Translation gives CASSQTTGGINQPQHF.

The chain is built from TRBV28 and TRBJ1-1; perhaps TRBD1 as D (5 bases). From germline, CDR1 is MDHEN and CDR2 SYDVKM. V was cut by 5 bases and J by 8 bases, with 9 bases left in between. The CDR3 has 11 amino acids. This chain's CDR3 is CASSEWGEAFF. The CDR3 region has the DNA TGTGCCAGCAGTGAGTGGGGGGAAGCTTTCTTT.

The chain combines TRBV30 with TRBJ2-7, with D perhaps matching TRBD1 (6 bases). V lost 5 bases and J 3 bases, leaving 11 bases between the germline ends. CDR1 is GTSNPN and CDR2 is SVGIG in the germline V gene (reference sequence). This CDR3 contains 12 residues. The CDR3 sequence is CAWGRTDYEQYF. In DNA form, the CDR3 reads TGTGCCTGGGGTAGGACAGACTACGAGCAGTACTTC.

The chain combines TRBV25-1 with TRBJ1-1, with D possibly being TRBD1 (6 bases). The length of the CDR3 is 12 residues. Germline V gives CDR1 MGHDK, CDR2 SYGVNS. Trimming cost V 1 base and J 8 bases, with 8 bases left between them. The CDR3 region has the DNA TGTGCCAGCAGTGAATTCACAGGGGAAGCTTTCTTT. Amino acids: CASSEFTGEAFF.

V is TRBV28 and J is TRBJ2-7; 9 bases align to TRBD2. This CDR3 is 14 amino acids long. The junction had 10 bases not matched to a gene; V was cut back by 1 base and J by 12 bases. Germline V gene data show CDR1 as MDHEN and CDR2 as SYDVKM. The CDR3 loop reads CASSLSRTSASPYF. CDR3 DNA sequence: TGTGCCAGCAGTTTATCCCGGACTAGCGCCTCGCCGTACTTC.